Following are 12 T cell receptor beta chains from one sample sequenced in a study of T cell responses to AZD1222 COVID-19 vaccine (TCRdb year 2021). In light of the paper, this sample's time point label describes: baseline before first vaccination. Library preparation was by the immunoSEQ multiplex PCR assay. Not all clones reach the TCRdb copy of this immuneACCESS table, which keeps in-frame sequences only. Checked studies attribute under half of the gap to unresolved V genes and leave the rest unexplained. The sample table lists approximately 150,000 clones, 92% of them with a count of one. The ten most abundant clones make up about 1.6% of the sample. Sequences were derived from peripheral blood, sampled on day 0 of AZD1222 vaccination. Receptors originate from an adult in good health.

This chain connects TRBV5-1 to TRBJ1-2; TRBD1 matches 7 bases. J gave up 1 base and V 0 bases, and 3 bases lay outside the gene matches. Germline V lookup: CDR1 SGHRS, CDR2 YFSETQ. The CDR3 sequence is 15 residues long. The CDR3 nucleotides are TGCGCCAGCAGCTTGGAAGGGGGCGTTAACTATGGCTACACCTTC. It yields the protein CASSLEGGVNYGYTF.

V and J are TRBV19 and TRBJ2-2; 8 bases fit TRBD1. CDR3 size: 15 residues. V was clipped by 7 bases and J by 5 bases; unmatched bases: 9. CDR1 is LNHDA, CDR2 SQIVND, per germline (reference sequence). This chain's CDR3 is CASTMQGARTGELFF. In nucleotides, the CDR3 is TGTGCCAGTACCATGCAGGGGGCGAGGACCGGGGAGCTGTTTTTT.

This clone was seen just once. The V gene is TRBV4-1, the J gene TRBJ2-7; TRBD1 is a possible D gene (6 bases). Germline CDR1 reads MGHRA; CDR2 reads YSYEKL. V was cut by 0 bases and J by 7 bases, with 16 bases left in between. This CDR3 has 15 amino acids. In DNA form, the CDR3 reads TGCGCCAGCAGCCAAGATCGACAGGTCTACGGAGAGCAGTACTTC. This encodes CASSQDRQVYGEQYF.

The chain employs TRBV2 and TRBJ1-1, with a weak D call TRBD1 (6 bases). The germline V gene has CDR1 SNHLY and CDR2 FYNNEI. V was pared by 3 bases and J by 1 base, with 6 bases between. The CDR3 extends over 13 amino acids. The CDR3 region has the DNA TGTGCCAGCAGTGAGGACAGGAACACTGAAGCTTTCTTT. This translates into CASSEDRNTEAFF.

The chain employs TRBV7-2 and TRBJ1-5; D unresolved. The CDR3 consists of 14 residues. Germline V gives CDR1 SGHTA, CDR2 FQGNSA. Trimming left V 5 bases short and J 4 bases short, with 12 bases between. CDR3 sequence (DNA): TGTGCCAGCAGCGCGGGTGGTGGGAATCAGCCCCAGCATTTT. Translated: CASSAGGGNQPQHF.

The V call is TRBV18, the J call TRBJ2-3; 13 bases are a match to TRBD2. Unmatched junction bases numbered 14, after V lost 3 bases and J lost 5 bases. The CDR3 has 19 amino acids. In germline, CDR1 is KGHSH, CDR2 LQKENI. The CDR3 region is CASSPTSGGARGRQDTQYF. CDR3 DNA: TGTGCCAGCTCACCTACTAGCGGGGGGGCCCGCGGGAGGCAAGATACGCAGTATTTT.

The genes are TRBV7-9 and TRBJ1-2; tentative D call: TRBD1 (6 bases). The CDR3 spans 14 residues. V was pared by 3 bases and J by 2 bases, with 10 bases between. Germline V gene lookup returns CDR1 SEHNR and CDR2 FQNEAQ (reference sequence). The CDR3 DNA sequence: TGTGCCAGCAGCTTGCGACAGGAAAACTATGGCTACACCTTC. The encoded protein is CASSLRQENYGYTF.

V is TRBV6-5 and J is TRBJ1-3; a possible D gene is TRBD1 (5 bases). This CDR3 comprises 16 residues. CDR1 is MNHEY and CDR2 is SVGAGI in the germline V gene. V lost 0 bases and J lost 5, with 14 bases in between. The CDR3 bases are TGTGCCAGCAGTTACTCGGGGGGATTCTTGAGAAACACCATATATTTT. Residues: CASSYSGGFLRNTIYF.

V is TRBV10-2 and J is TRBJ1-1; D is perhaps TRBD1 (6 bases). V was clipped by 6 bases and J by 6 bases, with 17 bases between them. This CDR3 comprises 14 residues. The V gene's germline CDR1 is WSHSY and CDR2 SAAADI. The CDR3 nucleotides read TGCGCCAGCAGGGACAGTGGGAGAAGGGCTGAAGCTTTCTTT. Translation gives CASRDSGRRAEAFF.

Concerning this clone: At one of its ends the junction is not consistent with the germline gene, which may arise from a read error. Here the CDR3 DNA reads TGTGCCAGCAGCGAAGACGGTGCTAGTGGCTACACCTTC. Translation gives CASSEDGASGYTF. The chain is built from TRBV6-1 and TRBJ1-2; D ambiguous. The CDR3 is 13 amino acids. The V gene's germline CDR1 is MNHNS and CDR2 SASEGT.

The V and J genes are TRBV10-1 and TRBJ1-2, with 10 nucleotides matching TRBD1. CDR1 is WNHNN, CDR2 SYGVQD, per germline (reference sequence). CDR3 length: 15 residues. Trimming removed 7 bases from V and 3 bases from J; junction bases left unmatched: 8. This chain's CDR3 is CASTTLGQGDYGYTF. CDR3 nucleotides: TGCGCCAGCACGACCTTAGGACAGGGGGACTATGGCTACACCTTC.

This clone was recorded a few times. V gene TRBV6-5 combines with J gene TRBJ2-1; 7 bases are a match to TRBD2. The CDR3 covers 15 residues. Trimming cost V 6 bases and J 9 bases; bases outside gene matches: 14. Germline values: CDR1 MNHEY, CDR2 SVGAGI. The CDR3 protein is CASSARGFGGGEQFF. As DNA, the CDR3 is TGTGCCAGCAGCGCGCGGGGGTTTGGGGGTGGTGAGCAGTTCTTC.